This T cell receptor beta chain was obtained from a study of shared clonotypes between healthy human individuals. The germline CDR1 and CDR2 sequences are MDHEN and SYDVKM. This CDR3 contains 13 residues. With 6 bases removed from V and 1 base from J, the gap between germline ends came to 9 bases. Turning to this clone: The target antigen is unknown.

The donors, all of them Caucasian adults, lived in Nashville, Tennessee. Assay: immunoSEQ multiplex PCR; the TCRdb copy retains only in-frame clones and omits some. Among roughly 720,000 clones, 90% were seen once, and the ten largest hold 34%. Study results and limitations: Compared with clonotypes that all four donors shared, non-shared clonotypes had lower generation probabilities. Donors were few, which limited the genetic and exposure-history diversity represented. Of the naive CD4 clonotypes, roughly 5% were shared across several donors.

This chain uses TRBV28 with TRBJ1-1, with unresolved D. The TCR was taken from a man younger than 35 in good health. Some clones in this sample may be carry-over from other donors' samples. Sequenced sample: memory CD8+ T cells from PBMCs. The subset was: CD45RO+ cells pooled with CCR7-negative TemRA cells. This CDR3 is CASRRIRNTEAFF. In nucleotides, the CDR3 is TGTGCCAGCAGAAGGATCAGGAACACTGAAGCTTTCTTT.